The clone carrying this T cell receptor (beta chain) was counted between two and nine times. This sample is drawn from a study of blood T cell repertoires in COVID-19. TCRdb's table, derived via immunoSEQ multiplex PCR, lists solely in-frame clones and lacks some. The table includes approximately 260,000 clones, roughly nine tenths detected once. The V gene's germline CDR1 is SNHLY and CDR2 FYNNEI. The CDR3 length is 12 residues. Trimming pared 5 bases from V and 3 bases from J, leaving 7 bases between. Sequencing was carried out using peripheral blood. The chain employs TRBV2 and TRBJ2-5, with D unresolved. The clonotype originates from a woman aged 40 to 50 who had recovered from COVID-19. CDR3 nucleotides: TGTGCCAGCAGTTTCTCAGAAGAGACCCAGTACTTC. It translates to CASSFSEETQYF.